This T cell receptor beta chain was identified during a study of CD8+ T cells in alopecia areata (dated 2018 in TCRdb). Background on the whole study: Treated patients were enrolled in an open-label pilot trial of oral tofacitinib at 5 to 10 mg twice daily for moderate-to-severe alopecia areata. Tofacitinib was administered for 6 to 18 months, and 6 months of follow-up off drug were then conducted to assess delayed response and recurrence. Disease severity in treated patients was measured with the SALT score, which quantifies the percentage of affected scalp surface area. High-throughput TCRbeta sequencing was used to examine T cell clonal expansion in alopecia areata in both the C3H/HeJ mouse model and human patients. In humans, TCRbeta sequencing was performed on scalp tissue and on sorted CD4+ and CD8+ peripheral blood T cells from healthy controls and from patients with patchy or totalis/universalis alopecia areata. Biopsies were taken from tofacitinib-treated patients at baseline and at 4 and 24 weeks of treatment, and a later scalp biopsy was taken in several of the tofacitinib-treated patients. Clonality in the scalp was compared among normal scalp (n=4), patchy alopecia areata scalp (n=8), and alopecia totalis/universalis scalp (n=8). The RNA source kit depended on sample type: the PAXgene miRNA kit for fixed scalp, the miRNeasy kit for PBMCs, and the RNeasy kit for mouse skin. TCRbeta CDR3 regions were amplified by immunoSEQ multiplex PCR with 35 Vbeta forward and 13 Jbeta reverse primers. Broader findings and caveats from the paper: Because the treated cohort was small and had just a single nonresponder, larger studies are needed to establish links between baseline CD8+ expansion and response. During tofacitinib treatment, many expanded lesional clones remained in scalp and blood, and this persistence may partly explain relapse after treatment is stopped. Shared TCR sequences between patients were less evident than in mice, which may be partly attributable to HLA diversity in the patient population. Tofacitinib significantly decreased scalp clonality and the number of expanded CD8+ clones among the top 100 scalp clones. Lesional scalp, especially in alopecia totalis/universalis, showed higher clonality and more expanded CD8+ clones than normal scalp, suggesting antigenic drive. Unlike mouse skin, which is dominated by gammadelta T cells, normal human skin has resident alphabeta T cells that are also sequenced, and this complicates analysis of the scalp TCR repertoire.

The CDR3 contains 12 residues, cysteine and phenylalanine counted. The only DNA kept is the CDR3, 36 bases in frame from the first base. For CDR1 and CDR2, the germline V gene (reference sequence) lists GTSNPN and SVGIG. The junction shows trimming of 4 bases on V and 5 bases on J, plus 6 bases between the germline ends. With regard to this clone: No cognate antigen has been identified for it. There are no base qualities to consult, and no much larger clone falls within one base.

The intended sense of this specimen's treatment or condition label: oral pan-JAK inhibitor, 5-10 mg twice daily. From alopecia areata patients, peripheral blood was collected along with lesional scalp punch biopsies. PBMCs were isolated by density centrifugation and stained for CD3, CD4 and CD8, after which CD4+ and CD8+ T cells were sorted on a FACSAria. Library prep was done by the immunoSEQ multiplex PCR assay. To provide template for TCR sequencing, every sample had RNA extracted and reverse transcribed into cDNA. First-strand cDNA was synthesized using SuperScript III with a 2:1 mix of oligo-dT and random hexamers. A synthetic immune receptor repertoire was used to gauge amplification bias, and whatever bias remained was removed computationally. The published analysis was carried out like this. Raw reads were preprocessed to remove errors, and CDR3 was defined according to IMGT conventions as the region from the conserved cysteine to phenylalanine. Clonality was computed as 1 minus the Shannon entropy, with the entropy normalized by log2 of the number of productive unique TCRs. Whether each scalp clone was CD4 or CD8 was inferred by checking scalp TCRbeta sequences against the CD4 and CD8 repertoires from sorted blood. Here the immuneACCESS table is served through TCRdb, limited to in-frame sequences with V and J called. Missing clones are a known gap in these copies; in checked studies unresolved V genes cover under half, and the rest lacks a known reason. That table is the source of V, J and clone size, and D and trimming were worked out from the DNA. This sample comprises some 200,000 clones, about 40% of them detected only once. Over 2.5% of the sample comes from the top ten.

The V gene is TRBV30 and the J gene is TRBJ1-6; TRBD1 could be the D gene, as 6 bases match. The sequences come from CD4+ T cells sorted from blood, collected at approximately week 37, from a patient treated with tofacitinib. The sequence was collected from a human donor with alopecia areata. The CDR3 amino acid sequence is: CAWTGDNSPLHF. In nucleotides, the sequence is TGTGCCTGGACAGGGGATAATTCACCCCTCCACTTT. This CDR3, with the reference TRBV30 and TRBJ1-6 proteins standing in past its ends, gives the full variable domain SQTIHQWPATLVQPVGSPLSLECTVEGTSNPNLYWYRQAAGRGLQLLFYSVGIGQISSEVPQNLSASRPQDRQFILSSKKLLLSDSGFYLCAWTGDNSPLHFGNGTRLTVT.